One and the same sample provided the 18 T cell receptor beta chains below, sequenced in a study of post-analysis software for immune sequencing data. Study conclusions and caveats: Elevated frequency relative to controls characterized 4 or 5 TRBV segments in patients, TRBV5-6, TRBV5-1 and TRBV20-1 among them.

Tagging with unique molecular identifiers was a feature of the TCR beta cDNA libraries. MiXCR, applied by TCRdb to the PCR reads, yields one record per CDR3 protein. Of under 650,000 distinct CDR3 sequences in the sample, around 44% were seen once. Their target antigens are unknown. Specimen: blood. These receptors came from a girl aged 5-17 years with multiple sclerosis.

The chain joins TRBV20-1 to TRBJ2-7; 7 bases are shared with TRBD1. Germline assignment: CDR1 DFQATT and CDR2 SNEGSKA (reference sequence). The CDR3 has 13 amino acids. Written as DNA, the CDR3 is TGCAGCGGGGAACAGGGGAGCGGCTACGAGCAGTACTTC. Protein sequence: CSGEQGSGYEQYF.

DNA for the CDR3: TGCAGCACCCGGGACTCTGAAGCTTTCTTT. Translating gives CSTRDSEAFF. V gene TRBV29-1 combines with J gene TRBJ1-1; D is perhaps TRBD1 (5 bases). This CDR3 region has 10 residues. CDR1 and CDR2 (germline): SQVTM, ANQGSEA. V dropped 8 bases and J dropped 6 bases, with 10 bases sitting between them.

This clonotype has only one observation. The chain joins TRBV3-1 to TRBJ2-1; D ambiguous. The V and J ends lost 4 bases and 10 bases respectively, with 11 bases between them. Germline V gene lookup returns CDR1 LGHDT and CDR2 YNNKEL (reference sequence). The length of the CDR3 is 12 residues. Here the CDR3 reads CASSRLGDEQFF. The CDR3 nucleotides are TGTGCCAGCAGCCGCCTCGGCGACGAGCAGTTCTTC.

This clonotype was counted a single time. This chain links TRBV29-1 with TRBJ2-1; 13 bases match TRBD2. Trimming took 7 bases from V and 0 from J; bases not matched to a gene: 9. CDR3 length: 17 residues. The germline gives CDR1 SQVTM, CDR2 ANQGSEA. The CDR3 protein is CSARGTSGASSYNEQFF. CDR3 nucleotides: TGCAGCGCAAGAGGGACTAGCGGGGCCAGCTCCTACAATGAGCAGTTCTTC.

The chain links TRBV3-1 to TRBJ1-2; D is perhaps TRBD1 (6 bases). V was pared by 5 bases and J by 8 bases, with 15 bases between. The CDR3 contains 13 residues. Per the germline V gene, CDR1 is LGHDT and CDR2 is YNNKEL (reference sequence). The CDR3 protein is CASSFTTGVGYTF. The CDR3 DNA reads as TGTGCCAGCAGCTTTACGACAGGAGTCGGCTACACCTTC.

The chain couples TRBV20-1 to TRBJ2-1; 10 bases are a match to TRBD2. The V gene's germline CDR1 is DFQATT and CDR2 SNEGSKA (reference sequence). V dropped 1 base and J dropped 2; count of bases not matched to a gene: 8. The CDR3 is made up of 17 amino acids. The DNA of the CDR3 is TGCAGTGCTAGAGCCGAAGGGCTAGCGGGAGCCTACAATGAGCAGTTCTTC. Translated: CSARAEGLAGAYNEQFF.

This sequence joins TRBV5-1 and TRBJ2-5; 12 positions match TRBD2. Germline V lookup: CDR1 SGHRS, CDR2 YFSETQ. This CDR3 is built from 15 residues. V dropped 4 bases and J dropped 4; count of bases not matched to a gene: 5. The CDR3 region has the DNA TGCGCCAGCAGCGTACTAGCGGGAGGCGGAGAGACCCAGTACTTC. Its protein product is CASSVLAGGGETQYF.

The V and J genes are TRBV12-3 or TRBV12-4 and TRBJ2-4; 8 nucleotides line up with TRBD2. The better agreement between TRBJ2-7 and the DNA end casts doubt on the J call. The CDR3 sequence is 12 residues long. The CDR3 loop is CASRITSGEQYF. The CDR3 DNA follows: TGTGCCAGCAGAATAACTAGCGGCGAGCAGTACTTC.

This clonotype has more than one count but fewer than ten. The CDR3 spells CASSLRPLTSGRAMAYNEQFF. The CDR3 bases are TGCGCCAGCAGCCTAAGACCCCTGACTAGCGGGAGGGCGATGGCCTACAATGAGCAGTTCTTC. V is TRBV4-1 and J is TRBJ2-1; 14 bases are shared with TRBD2. CDR3 length equals 21 residues. CDR1 MGHRA and CDR2 YSYEKL come from the germline V gene. The V and J ends lost 4 bases and 2 bases, in that order; junction bases with no gene match: 16.

V and J are TRBV10-3 and TRBJ2-5; 9 bases are a match to TRBD1. The J call may not be correct, given that the DNA end is closer to TRBJ2-7. Germline V gene lookup returns CDR1 ENHRY and CDR2 SYGVKD. The CDR3 contains 15 residues. The CDR3 nucleotides read TGTGCCATCAGTGAGTCAGGAGGGACAGGGCGCGAGCAGTACTTC. This codes for CAISESGGTGREQYF.

The chain is built from TRBV27 and TRBJ1-1; D possibly corresponds to TRBD1 (5 bases). V was shortened by 7 bases and J by 4 bases, with 19 bases between the two germline ends. This CDR3 is 15 amino acids long. Looked up from germline, CDR1 is MNHEY and CDR2 is SMNVEV (reference sequence). The CDR3 spells CASTKPPAGITEAFF. The CDR3 DNA follows: TGTGCCAGCACTAAACCTCCGGCAGGGATCACTGAAGCTTTCTTT.

The V call is TRBV5-5, the J call TRBJ1-2; tentatively, D is TRBD1 (6 bases). Germline V CDR1 and CDR2: SGHKS, YYEKEE (reference sequence). CDR3 length: 14 amino acids. V lost 4 bases and J lost 5, with 15 bases in between. Written as DNA, the CDR3 is TGTGCCAGCAGCCCGATGACAGGCTCTTATGGCTACACCTTC. It yields the protein CASSPMTGSYGYTF.

CDR3 residues: CASSIYHFQTDAHYGYTF. CDR3 DNA: TGTGCCAGCAGTATCTACCATTTCCAGACAGATGCCCACTATGGCTACACCTTC. This chain joins TRBV6-1 and TRBJ1-2; weak D call: TRBD1 (5 bases). The CDR3 is made up of 18 amino acids. V dropped 5 bases and J dropped 3 bases, with 25 bases sitting between them. Germline assignment: CDR1 MNHNS and CDR2 SASEGT.

This clonotype was found a few times. The chain recombines TRBV12-3 or TRBV12-4 with TRBJ1-6, with 7 positions matching TRBD1. This CDR3 has 14 residues. The ends lost 4 bases at V and 8 bases at J; junction bases unmatched: 5. The CDR3 DNA reads as TGTGCCAGCAGTTCGACAGGGAACGATTCACCCCTCCACTTT. Protein product: CASSSTGNDSPLHF.

The V gene is TRBV6-5, the J gene TRBJ1-2; D may be TRBD1 (6 bases). V was clipped by 5 bases and J by 3 bases, with 13 bases between them. The CDR3 totals 14 residues. CDR1 and CDR2 from the germline V gene are MNHEY and SVGAGI. Here the CDR3 reads CASSGGPRDYGYTF. The CDR3 bases are TGTGCCAGCAGTGGGGGGCCCCGCGACTATGGCTACACCTTC.

In its sample, this clonotype was seen a few times. The gene calls are TRBV12-3 or TRBV12-4 and TRBJ1-6; possibly TRBD1 for D (5 bases). V lost 7 bases and J 0 bases, leaving 13 bases between the germline ends. The CDR3 runs to 16 residues. DNA of the CDR3: TGTGCCAGCACCGGGGAGGGGAGCTCCTATAATTCACCCCTCCACTTT. Translated: CASTGEGSSYNSPLHF.

The sample holds a few counts of this clonotype. J is TRBJ1-1 and V is TRBV5-5, with a weak D call TRBD1 (5 bases). Trimming took 2 bases from V and 0 from J, leaving 17 bases between them. The CDR3 contains 17 residues. Per germline, CDR1 SGHKS and CDR2 YYEKEE (reference sequence). This chain's CDR3 is CASSFDSTPIMNTEAFF. CDR3 bases: TGTGCCAGCAGCTTTGACAGCACGCCTATTATGAACACTGAAGCTTTCTTT.

V usage is TRBV20-1 and J usage is TRBJ2-3; D might be TRBD2 (6 bases). Trimming left V 3 bases short and J 3 bases short, with 10 bases between. Germline loops: CDR1 DFQATT, CDR2 SNEGSKA (reference sequence). There are 13 residues in the CDR3. Here the CDR3 reads CSASQEGTDTQYF. The CDR3 DNA is TGCAGTGCTAGCCAGGAGGGGACAGATACGCAGTATTTT.